Listed here are 28 T cell receptor beta chains from one sample, sequenced in a study of T-cell memory formation after mild COVID-19. MiXCR, run by TCRdb on the 5' RACE reads, gives a single entry per CDR3 protein. The profile shows around 510,000 distinct CDR3 sequences, roughly a fifth of them singletons. The sample taken for sequencing was PBMCs or a T cell subset sorted from them (not recorded which). Receptor source: an adult woman who had mild COVID-19 (a few samples of this study predate the infection). Cell type and time point are not known.

As DNA, the CDR3 is TGCGCCAGCAGCCAAGATGTGCGACAGGGGGCATACGAGCAGTACTTC. This codes for CASSQDVRQGAYEQYF. The chain is built from TRBV4-1 and TRBJ2-7; the match to TRBD1 covers 10 bases. CDR1 is MGHRA, CDR2 YSYEKL, per germline. V lost 0 bases to trimming and J lost 4 bases; unmatched junction nucleotides: 6. The CDR3 is made up of 16 amino acids.

This clonotype appeared a few times. The V call is TRBV2, the J call TRBJ2-5; a possible D gene is TRBD2 (6 bases). Per germline, CDR1 SNHLY and CDR2 FYNNEI. This CDR3 has 15 residues. The V and J ends lost 4 bases and 3 bases respectively, with 15 bases between them. The CDR3 loop is CASSVLTSREETQYF. Here the CDR3 DNA reads TGTGCCAGCAGTGTCCTAACTAGCCGAGAAGAGACCCAGTACTTC.

The chain carries TRBV19 and TRBJ1-2; D not resolved. Deletions cut 7 bases from V and 2 bases from J, with 14 bases between. CDR1 and CDR2 (germline): LNHDA, SQIVND (reference sequence). This CDR3 is built from 14 residues. CDR3 bases: TGTGCCAGTAATCGTCCAAACTCGAACTATGGCTACACCTTC. Its translation: CASNRPNSNYGYTF. Complete variable domain (other parts from reference TRBV19 and TRBJ1-2): DGGITQSPKYLFRKEGQNVTLSCEQNLNHDAMYWYRQDPGQGLRLIYYSQIVNDFQKGDIAEGYSVSREKKESFPLTVTSAQKNPTAFYLCASNRPNSNYGYTFGSGTRLTVV.

The chain uses TRBV12-3 or TRBV12-4 and TRBJ1-4; D gene ambiguous. The CDR3 spans 13 residues. V lost 6 bases and J 5 bases, leaving 10 bases between the germline ends. The CDR3 loop reads CASSPTVNEKLFF. The CDR3 region has the DNA TGTGCCAGCAGCCCCACAGTGAATGAAAAACTGTTTTTT.

This clonotype came up a few times. This rearrangement joins TRBV18 to TRBJ2-1; D unresolved. Trimming took 4 bases from V and 3 from J, leaving 10 bases between them. CDR1 is KGHSH and CDR2 is LQKENI in the germline V gene. The CDR3 contains 14 residues. CDR3 bases: TGTGCCAGCTCACGGTCAGCGAACTACAATGAGCAGTTCTTC. Translating it yields CASSRSANYNEQFF.

The J gene is TRBJ2-1, the V gene TRBV12-3 or TRBV12-4; 8 bases line up with TRBD2. Losses at the gene ends were 3 bases for V and 5 bases for J; bases not matched to a gene: 6. This CDR3 region has 15 residues. This chain's CDR3 is CASSFPLGGDNEQFF. CDR3 nucleotide sequence: TGTGCCAGCAGTTTCCCCCTCGGGGGGGACAATGAGCAGTTCTTC.

This chain links TRBV27 with TRBJ2-7, with 9 nucleotides matching TRBD1. Trimming at V came to 4 bases and at J to 5 bases, leaving 15 bases not matched to a gene. Germline CDR1 reads MNHEY; CDR2 reads SMNVEV (reference sequence). There are 17 residues in the CDR3. CDR3 bases: TGTGCCAGCAGTTCCCTCCGAACCCGGGACAGGGACGACGAGCAGTACTTC. Residues: CASSSLRTRDRDDEQYF.

The gene calls are TRBV5-6 and TRBJ1-1; 10 bases fit TRBD1. Trimming cost V 4 bases and J 5 bases; bases outside gene matches: 8. The CDR3 totals 15 residues. Germline lookup yields CDR1 SGHDT and CDR2 YYEEEE. CDR3: CASSRQGAYWTEAFF. In nucleotides, the CDR3 is TGTGCCAGCAGCCGACAGGGGGCGTATTGGACTGAAGCTTTCTTT.

The chain combines TRBV5-1 with TRBJ1-5; 7 bases fit TRBD1. Germline V gene sequence: CDR1 SGHRS, CDR2 YFSETQ. This CDR3 is built from 15 residues. With V trimmed by 7 bases and J by 2 bases, 9 bases remained unmatched. CDR3 in DNA: TGCGCCAGCCGGGAAGGGACAGTAGGCAATCAGCCCCAGCATTTT. Translating gives CASREGTVGNQPQHF.

This chain uses TRBV7-2 with TRBJ2-1; 14 bases are a match to TRBD2. The CDR3 length is 19 residues. V was clipped by 5 bases and J by 0 bases; unmatched bases: 9. CDR1 SGHTA and CDR2 FQGNSA come from the germline V gene. CDR3 sequence reads: CASSPWGTSGSRSYNEQFF. The CDR3 DNA is TGTGCCAGCAGCCCCTGGGGGACTAGCGGGAGCCGCTCCTACAATGAGCAGTTCTTC.

This clonotype has a count of ten or more. The chain employs TRBV4-1 and TRBJ2-7, with D perhaps matching TRBD1 (7 bases). Deletions cut 0 bases from V and 0 bases from J, with 12 bases between. Germline V gene lookup returns CDR1 MGHRA and CDR2 YSYEKL. The CDR3 has 16 amino acids. The CDR3 sequence is CASSQERDRSSYEQYF. The CDR3, as DNA: TGCGCCAGCAGCCAAGAGCGGGACAGAAGCTCCTACGAGCAGTACTTC.

The chain has TRBV20-1 and TRBJ2-7; 8 bases are a match to TRBD1. Germline loops: CDR1 DFQATT, CDR2 SNEGSKA (reference sequence). The CDR3 has 13 amino acids. With V trimmed by 5 bases and J by 1 base, 4 bases remained unmatched. The CDR3 loop reads CSASTGGSYEQYF. In DNA, the CDR3 is TGCAGTGCTTCTACAGGGGGGTCCTACGAGCAGTACTTC.

This clonotype came up a few times. The chain combines TRBV20-1 with TRBJ2-7, with 10 bases that match TRBD2. Losses at the gene ends were 1 base for V and 4 bases for J; bases not matched to a gene: 10. Germline V gene lookup returns CDR1 DFQATT and CDR2 SNEGSKA (reference sequence). The CDR3 totals 16 residues. CDR3 bases: TGCAGTGCTAGAGCCGTAACTAGCGGGGAGGCATACGAGCAGTACTTC. It yields the protein CSARAVTSGEAYEQYF.

This clonotype has only a few counts. The CDR3, as DNA: TGTGCCAGCAGCCTCATAGGGATGGACTATGGCTACACCTTC. Protein sequence: CASSLIGMDYGYTF. V usage is TRBV5-6 and J usage is TRBJ1-2, with D hard to call. Germline V gives CDR1 SGHDT, CDR2 YYEEEE. The CDR3 is made up of 14 amino acids. V shed 4 bases and J shed 3 bases, with 13 bases lying between them. The entire variable domain, with the rest obtained from reference TRBV5-6 and TRBJ1-2, is as follows: DAGVTQSPTHLIKTRGQQVTLRCSPKSGHDTVSWYQQALGQGPQFIFQYYEEEERQRGNFPDRFSGHQFPNYSSELNVNALLLGDSALYLCASSLIGMDYGYTFGSGTRLTVV.

This clonotype was found a few times. J is TRBJ2-1 and V is TRBV5-4; D gene ambiguous. This CDR3 comprises 12 residues. Trimming pared 3 bases from V and 9 bases from J, leaving 10 bases between. Germline V lookup: CDR1 SGHNT, CDR2 YYREEE (reference sequence). For the CDR3, the DNA is TGTGCCAGCAGCTCATCCGACGCTGAGCAGTTCTTC. Translated: CASSSSDAEQFF.

The V call is TRBV19, the J call TRBJ2-5, with 11 bases identical to TRBD1. Trimming cost V 3 bases and J 3 bases; bases outside gene matches: 3. Germline lookup yields CDR1 LNHDA and CDR2 SQIVND (reference sequence). There are 15 residues in the CDR3. For the CDR3, the DNA is TGTGCCAGTAGTATGCTGGGACAGGGGGAAGAGACCCAGTACTTC. The encoded protein is CASSMLGQGEETQYF.

The chain uses TRBV29-1 and TRBJ1-1; D is undetermined. The germline V gene encodes CDR1 SQVTM and CDR2 ANQGSEA. This CDR3 has 14 residues. Trimming removed 6 bases from V and 0 bases from J, with 14 bases in between. The CDR3 is CSVVNSFMNTEAFF. CDR3 in DNA: TGCAGCGTGGTAAACAGTTTTATGAACACTGAAGCTTTCTTT.

This clonotype was seen a few times. The chain is built from TRBV7-8 and TRBJ2-7, with 7 nucleotides matching TRBD2. The trim removed 6 bases at V and 5 bases at J, leaving 10 bases unmatched. The CDR3 is made up of 14 amino acids. The germline V gene has CDR1 SGHVS and CDR2 FQNEAQ. CDR3 residues: CASRSTGGPDEQYF. DNA of the CDR3: TGTGCCAGCAGGTCAACGGGGGGACCAGACGAGCAGTACTTC.

This clonotype was detected only a few times. The J gene is TRBJ2-1, the V gene TRBV24-1, with TRBD2 identical over 13 bases. The CDR3 is made up of 17 amino acids. V shed 3 bases and J 8 bases; nucleotides not matched to a gene: 9. Germline-derived CDR1 and CDR2 are KGHDR and SFDVKD. DNA of the CDR3: TGTGCCACCAGTGATCCGACCGGGACTAGCGGGATCGATGAGCAGTTCTTC. It is translated as CATSDPTGTSGIDEQFF.

This clonotype was seen a handful of times. This chain joins TRBV13 and TRBJ2-7; either TRBD1 or TRBD2 may supply D (5 bases each). V was clipped by 5 bases and J by 5 bases, with 10 bases between them. The CDR3 consists of 12 residues. The germline V gene has CDR1 PRHDT and CDR2 FYEKMQ (reference sequence). The CDR3 protein is CASSPGTHEQYF. For the CDR3, the DNA is TGTGCCAGCAGCCCGGGGACCCACGAGCAGTACTTC.

The gene calls are TRBV24-1 and TRBJ2-3; D call uncertain. From germline, CDR1 is KGHDR and CDR2 SFDVKD. V lost 5 bases and J lost 3, with 23 bases in between. The CDR3 sequence is 18 residues long. The chain's CDR3 is CATSATGALIGMTDTQYF. The CDR3 nucleotides read TGTGCCACCAGTGCGACGGGCGCCCTGATAGGGATGACAGATACGCAGTATTTT.

The V and J genes are TRBV6-5 and TRBJ1-2, with D possibly TRBD1 on 5 matching bases. The CDR3 spans 16 residues. Germline V gene sequence: CDR1 MNHEY, CDR2 SVGAGI. With 2 bases removed from V and 4 bases from J, the gap between germline ends came to 17 bases. In nucleotides, the CDR3 is TGTGCCAGCAGTTACGGTCTATGGGGGAGTGCCTATGGCTACACCTTC. Protein sequence: CASSYGLWGSAYGYTF.

This chain joins TRBV23-1 and TRBJ1-5; D unresolved. TRBV23-1 is known as an ORF, though its function is uncertain. The CDR3 length is 16 residues. Deletions cut 0 bases from V and 0 bases from J, with 9 bases between. This CDR3 is CASSQSDGDSNQPQHF. DNA for the CDR3: TGCGCCAGCAGTCAATCGGACGGGGATAGCAATCAGCCCCAGCATTTT.

The chain carries TRBV7-9 and TRBJ1-4, with 9 bases aligning to TRBD1. The V segment lost 5 bases and the J segment 8 bases; nucleotides outside the gene matches: 9. The CDR3 contains 15 residues. Germline CDR1 and CDR2: SEHNR and FQNEAQ (reference sequence). CDR3 bases: TGTGCCAGCAGCCCACAGGGGGCGGGTTACGAAAAACTGTTTTTT. Amino acids: CASSPQGAGYEKLFF.

The CDR3 bases are TGTGCCAGCAGCCGGGGACTAGCGGGGGGTTTAAGCACAGATACGCAGTATTTT. It codes for CASSRGLAGGLSTDTQYF. This rearrangement joins TRBV11-2 to TRBJ2-3; TRBD2 agrees at 15 bases. This CDR3 region has 18 residues. Germline CDR1 is SGHAT and CDR2 is FQNNGV. Trimming cost V 5 bases and J 0 bases; bases outside gene matches: 6.

The table lists this clonotype with a few counts. The rearrangement joins TRBV11-2 to TRBJ2-1, with TRBD1 matching over 8 bases. V shed 1 base and J 8 bases; nucleotides not matched to a gene: 4. CDR1 and CDR2 from the germline V gene are SGHAT and FQNNGV. This CDR3 has 14 amino acids. The CDR3 spells CASSLVGQGYEQFF. The CDR3 nucleotides read TGTGCCAGCAGCTTAGTTGGACAGGGCTATGAGCAGTTCTTC.

This clonotype was recorded a few times. This chain links TRBV3-1 with TRBJ2-3; D may be TRBD2 (5 bases). Trimming removed 6 bases from V and 2 bases from J, with 9 bases in between. The CDR3 length is 13 residues. The V gene's germline CDR1 is LGHDT and CDR2 YNNKEL (reference sequence). The CDR3 region has the DNA TGTGCCAGCAGTTTCGGACTCACAGATACGCAGTATTTT. Translation: CASSFGLTDTQYF.

The chain uses TRBV20-1 and TRBJ2-1; TRBD2 agrees at 12 bases. Germline CDR1 and CDR2: DFQATT and SNEGSKA (reference sequence). The junction had 7 bases not matched to a gene; V was cut back by 0 bases and J by 7 bases. The CDR3 runs to 16 residues. The CDR3 is CSARDSLAGGANEQFF. The CDR3 DNA reads as TGCAGTGCTAGAGATAGCCTAGCGGGAGGGGCTAATGAGCAGTTCTTC.